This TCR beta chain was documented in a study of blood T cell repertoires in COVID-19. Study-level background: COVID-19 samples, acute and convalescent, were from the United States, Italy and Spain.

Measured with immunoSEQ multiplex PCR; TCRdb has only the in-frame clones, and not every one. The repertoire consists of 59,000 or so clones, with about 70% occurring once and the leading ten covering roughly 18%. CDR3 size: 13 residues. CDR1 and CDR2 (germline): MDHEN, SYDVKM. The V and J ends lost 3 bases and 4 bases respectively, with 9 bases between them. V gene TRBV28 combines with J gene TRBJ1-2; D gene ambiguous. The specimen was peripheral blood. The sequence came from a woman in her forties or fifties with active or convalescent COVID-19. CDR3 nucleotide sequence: TGTGCCAGCAGTTTGCGACTGATCTATGGCTACACCTTC. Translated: CASSLRLIYGYTF.